What follows are 32 T cell receptor beta chains derived from one specimen sequenced in a study of blood T cell repertoires in COVID-19. The table came from immunoSEQ multiplex PCR; TCRdb's copy has only in-frame clones and leaves some out. In the table there are about 59,000 clones, about 80% of which are singletons. Sequenced: peripheral blood. These receptor sequences come from a woman older than 75 with acute or convalescent COVID-19.

The chain carries TRBV6-5 and TRBJ1-1, with a weak D call TRBD1 (5 bases). Trimming removed 6 bases from V and 8 bases from J, with 10 bases in between. Germline CDR1 and CDR2: MNHEY and SVGAGI. The CDR3 runs 11 residues. The CDR3 DNA follows: TGTGCCAGCAGGGTGAACAGGGAAGCTTTCTTT. Encoded protein: CASRVNREAFF.

The CDR3 sequence is CASSQGLQETQYF. The CDR3 DNA follows: TGTGCCAGCAGCCAAGGACTTCAAGAGACCCAGTACTTC. This chain uses TRBV3-1 (or the pseudogene TRBV3-2) with TRBJ2-5, with D hard to call. CDR1 is LGHDT and CDR2 is YNNKEL in the germline V gene (reference sequence). V was cut by 1 base and J by 2 bases, with 5 bases left in between. The CDR3 sequence is 13 residues long.

The rearrangement joins TRBV5-1 to TRBJ1-3, with 8 bases fitting TRBD1. The CDR3 runs 19 residues. Trimming cost V 4 bases and J 0 bases; bases outside gene matches: 15. In germline, CDR1 is SGHRS, CDR2 YFSETQ. The CDR3 protein is CASSRGTGTLLSSGNTIYF. In DNA, the CDR3 is TGCGCCAGCAGCAGAGGGACAGGTACGCTTCTTTCCTCTGGAAACACCATATATTTT.

The V gene is TRBV5-4, the J gene TRBJ1-1, with 7 bases identical to TRBD1. With V trimmed by 5 bases and J by 1 base, 8 bases remained unmatched. Germline loops: CDR1 SGHNT, CDR2 YYREEE (reference sequence). The CDR3 contains 15 residues. The CDR3 protein is CASRSPRDRNTEAFF. The CDR3 DNA is TGTGCCAGCAGGTCACCCCGGGACAGGAACACTGAAGCTTTCTTT.

This chain uses TRBV7-2 with TRBJ2-5; D is perhaps TRBD2 (6 bases). This CDR3 has 11 amino acids. The V end lost 8 bases, the J end lost 7 bases, and 11 bases lay between the germline ends. CDR1 and CDR2 from the germline V gene are SGHTA and FQGNSA. For the CDR3, the DNA is TGTGCCAGCCGGGACTTTGGGACCCAGTACTTC. Translated: CASRDFGTQYF.

This clone was seen a handful of times. The chain joins TRBV2 to TRBJ1-5; a possible D gene is TRBD1 (5 bases). Between the trimmed V and J ends, which lost 7 bases and 0 bases, there was a span of 19 bases. The CDR3 has 17 residues. Germline CDR1 is SNHLY and CDR2 is FYNNEI. For the CDR3, the DNA is TGTGCCAGCAACGTCGGAGCAGGGATGTATAGCAATCAGCCCCAGCATTTT. It yields the protein CASNVGAGMYSNQPQHF.

CDR3 loop: CAIRRGSGGDEQFF. The CDR3, as DNA: TGTGCCATCAGGCGTGGTAGCGGGGGGGATGAGCAGTTCTTC. The chain has TRBV10-3 and TRBJ2-1; 11 bases line up with TRBD2. Per germline, CDR1 ENHRY and CDR2 SYGVKD. The V and J ends lost 6 bases and 8 bases, in that order; junction bases with no gene match: 6. This CDR3 is 14 amino acids long.

This clone is a singleton in its sample. In the same sample, other DNA sequences code for this CDR3. The V gene is TRBV7-2, the J gene TRBJ1-5; D unclear. This CDR3 contains 14 residues. Germline V gives CDR1 SGHTA, CDR2 FQGNSA. Trimming removed 5 bases from V and 2 bases from J, with 10 bases in between. Here the CDR3 reads CASSPSGGNQPQHF. CDR3 in DNA: TGTGCCAGCAGCCCTTCGGGAGGCAATCAGCCCCAGCATTTT. The variable domain in full, completed from reference TRBV7-2 and TRBJ1-5, reads GAGVSQSPSNKVTEKGKDVELRCDPISGHTALYWYRQSLGQGLEFLIYFQGNSAPDKSGLPSDRFSAERTGGSVSTLTIQRTQQEDSAVYLCASSPSGGNQPQHFGDGTRLSIL.

The chain recombines TRBV19 with TRBJ2-7, with 7 bases that match TRBD1. The CDR3 consists of 15 residues. In germline, CDR1 is LNHDA, CDR2 SQIVND (reference sequence). V lost 5 bases to trimming and J lost 1 base; unmatched junction nucleotides: 8. The CDR3 region is CASSPTGRQSYEQYF. In DNA, the CDR3 is TGTGCCAGTAGTCCGACAGGGCGCCAATCCTACGAGCAGTACTTC.

This chain uses TRBV7-2 with TRBJ2-3; TRBD2 agrees at 10 bases. Germline V CDR1 and CDR2: SGHTA, FQGNSA. V shed 3 bases, J shed 4 bases, and the junction held 16 bases outside the gene matches. The CDR3 is 19 residues long. The CDR3 spells CASSFNSGGPSTRSDTQYF. CDR3 nucleotide sequence: TGTGCCAGCAGCTTTAATAGCGGGGGGCCCAGCACTCGATCAGATACGCAGTATTTT.

The genes are TRBV2 and TRBJ2-7, with TRBD2 as a possible D gene (5 bases). Looked up from germline, CDR1 is SNHLY and CDR2 is FYNNEI. Trimming removed 4 bases from V and 0 bases from J, with 10 bases in between. The length of the CDR3 is 14 residues. CDR3 sequence reads: CASSAGIPSYEQYF. CDR3 DNA sequence: TGTGCCAGCAGTGCGGGGATACCCTCCTACGAGCAGTACTTC.

The V call is TRBV7-9, the J call TRBJ2-1; D call uncertain. The CDR3 is 14 amino acids. Germline loops: CDR1 SEHNR, CDR2 FQNEAQ (reference sequence). V was trimmed by 9 bases and J by 4 bases, leaving 16 bases between them. This CDR3 is CASTPRVRYNEQFF. CDR3 sequence (DNA): TGTGCCAGTACCCCCCGGGTAAGGTACAATGAGCAGTTCTTC. Filled out from reference TRBV7-9 and TRBJ2-1, the complete variable domain reads DTGVSQNPRHKITKRGQNVTFRCDPISEHNRLYWYRQTLGQGPEFLTYFQNEAQLEKSRLLSDRFSAERPKGSFSTLEIQRTEQGDSAMYLCASTPRVRYNEQFFGPGTRLTVL.

This clone was observed a few times. The V and J genes are TRBV27 and TRBJ2-7; TRBD2 matches at 9 bases. Trimming took 0 bases from V and 2 from J; bases not matched to a gene: 8. The CDR3 runs to 17 residues. Germline V CDR1 and CDR2: MNHEY, SMNVEV (reference sequence). The CDR3: CASSLSWREGRPYEQYF. In DNA, the CDR3 is TGTGCCAGCAGTTTATCTTGGCGGGAGGGCCGTCCCTACGAGCAGTACTTC.

The chain couples TRBV7-3 to TRBJ2-7; D is uncertain. This CDR3 has 12 amino acids. CDR1 is SGHTA, CDR2 FQGTGA, per germline. The germline V and J ends were trimmed by 5 bases and 2 bases, with 7 bases remaining between them. CDR3 residues: CASSPRTYEQYF. The DNA of the CDR3 is TGTGCCAGCAGCCCCCGTACCTACGAGCAGTACTTC.

This sequence joins TRBV7-3 and TRBJ2-1; possible D gene TRBD2, 5 bases. The CDR3 extends over 13 amino acids. The V end was cut by 0 bases, the J end by 8 bases, with 8 bases between. Looked up from germline, CDR1 is SGHTA and CDR2 is FQGTGA. CDR3 amino acids: CASSLTDSHEQFF. Written as DNA, the CDR3 is TGTGCCAGCAGCTTAACGGACTCTCATGAGCAGTTCTTC.

The rearrangement joins TRBV5-1 to TRBJ2-2; 10 bases match TRBD1. The V and J ends lost 3 bases and 7 bases, in that order; junction bases with no gene match: 9. This CDR3 has 16 amino acids. The germline CDR1 and CDR2 sequences are SGHRS and YFSETQ. CDR3 sequence reads: CASSSGTGVVGGELFF. As DNA, the CDR3 is TGCGCCAGCAGCTCCGGGACAGGGGTAGTCGGCGGGGAGCTGTTTTTT.

The rearrangement uses TRBV7-6 and TRBJ2-3, with D unclear. The CDR3 covers 15 residues. V lost 4 bases and J 4 bases, leaving 15 bases between the germline ends. Germline CDR1 SGHVS, CDR2 FNYEAQ. The CDR3, as DNA: TGTGCCAGCAGCTCCTTATCGGCTCGGGCAGATACGCAGTATTTT. Amino acid sequence: CASSSLSARADTQYF.

Written as DNA, the CDR3 is TGCGCCAGCAGTAGCGGGAGTAGCTACGAGCAGTACTTC. Residues: CASSSGSSYEQYF. This sequence joins TRBV5-1 and TRBJ2-7, with 9 bases that match TRBD2. The CDR3 contains 13 residues. The germline gives CDR1 SGHRS, CDR2 YFSETQ. V lost 5 bases, J lost 3 bases, and 3 bases stayed unmatched.

This sequence joins TRBV19 and TRBJ1-1; D is perhaps TRBD1 (5 bases). The CDR3 has 14 amino acids. Trimming cost V 3 bases and J 2 bases, with 10 bases left between them. Germline loops: CDR1 LNHDA, CDR2 SQIVND (reference sequence). This chain's CDR3 is CASSIETVNTEAFF. CDR3 coding DNA: TGTGCCAGTAGTATCGAGACAGTTAACACTGAAGCTTTCTTT.

The gene calls are TRBV9 and TRBJ1-1; no definite D call. From germline, CDR1 is SGDLS and CDR2 YYNGEE. V dropped 4 bases and J dropped 1 base, with 14 bases sitting between them. The CDR3 runs to 15 residues. Here the CDR3 reads CASSPRALTNTEAFF. CDR3 bases: TGTGCCAGCAGCCCGCGGGCCCTTACGAACACTGAAGCTTTCTTT.

The V call is TRBV6-5, the J call TRBJ1-5; TRBD1 matches at 9 bases. Trimming removed 10 bases from V and 4 bases from J; junction bases left unmatched: 5. CDR3 length: 13 residues. Germline V CDR1 and CDR2: MNHEY, SVGAGI. CDR3 residues: CATRQGVNQPQHF. Written as DNA, the CDR3 is TGTGCCACCCGACAGGGGGTAAATCAGCCCCAGCATTTT.

The chain combines TRBV6-2 or TRBV6-3 with TRBJ2-1; TRBD2 agrees at 7 bases. Germline V gives CDR1 MNHEY, CDR2 SVGEGT. V trimming: 5 bases; J trimming: 0 bases; junction bases outside the gene matches: 7. This CDR3 contains 16 residues. The chain's CDR3 is CASSPLGGSSYNEQFF. The CDR3 DNA sequence: TGTGCCAGCAGTCCCCTGGGAGGGAGCTCCTACAATGAGCAGTTCTTC.

The chain combines TRBV24-1 with TRBJ2-1, with D possibly being TRBD2 (5 bases). This CDR3 has 13 residues. The V end was cut by 4 bases, the J end by 4 bases, with 7 bases between. Per germline, CDR1 KGHDR and CDR2 SFDVKD. The CDR3 DNA reads as TGTGCCACCAGTGACTCGGGGTACAATGAGCAGTTCTTC. Encoded protein: CATSDSGYNEQFF.

This chain links TRBV29-1 with TRBJ2-7; D is perhaps TRBD2 (6 bases). This CDR3 is built from 13 residues. CDR1 is SQVTM and CDR2 is ANQGSEA in the germline V gene. The germline V and J ends were trimmed by 0 bases and 1 base, with 7 bases remaining between them. The CDR3 DNA sequence: TGCAGCGTTGAAGATGGGGGGTCCTACGAGCAGTACTTC. It translates to CSVEDGGSYEQYF.

The chain is built from TRBV13 and TRBJ2-7; TRBD2 agrees at 13 bases. The length of the CDR3 is 13 residues. V lost 8 bases and J lost 6; bases outside the gene matches: 4. Germline CDR1 PRHDT, CDR2 FYEKMQ (reference sequence). The CDR3 here is CASGLAGEVEQYF. Written as DNA, the CDR3 is TGTGCCAGCGGACTAGCGGGAGAAGTCGAGCAGTACTTC.

J is TRBJ1-1 and V is TRBV27; 11 nucleotides align to TRBD1. The germline CDR1 and CDR2 sequences are MNHEY and SMNVEV (reference sequence). CDR3 length: 16 amino acids. V dropped 5 bases and J dropped 2; count of bases not matched to a gene: 7. The chain's CDR3 is CASSPGTGGINTEAFF. The CDR3 bases are TGTGCCAGCAGTCCTGGGACAGGGGGTATAAACACTGAAGCTTTCTTT.

The chain uses TRBV28 and TRBJ2-1; 10 nucleotides agree with TRBD1. Per the germline V gene, CDR1 is MDHEN and CDR2 is SYDVKM. V trimming: 2 bases; J trimming: 7 bases; junction bases outside the gene matches: 5. The CDR3 consists of 15 residues. Here the CDR3 reads CASSLPGTGVNEQFF. The DNA for the CDR3 is TGTGCCAGCAGTTTACCCGGGACAGGGGTAAATGAGCAGTTCTTC.

V is TRBV30 and J is TRBJ1-4, with D uncertain. There are 12 residues in the CDR3. Germline loops: CDR1 GTSNPN, CDR2 SVGIG (reference sequence). With 1 base removed from V and 10 bases from J, the gap between germline ends came to 10 bases. The CDR3 is CAWSAFPLKLFF. DNA for the CDR3: TGTGCCTGGAGTGCTTTTCCCTTAAAACTGTTTTTT.

This clone showed up just a few times. The genes are TRBV4-1 and TRBJ2-5; TRBD1 matches 8 bases. The CDR3 runs 15 residues. The germline CDR1 and CDR2 sequences are MGHRA and YSYEKL. The J segment lost 5 bases and the V segment lost 1 base, leaving 6 bases of the junction unmatched. CDR3 region: CASSQVDRGYETQYF. DNA for the CDR3: TGCGCCAGCAGCCAAGTCGACAGGGGCTACGAGACCCAGTACTTC.

The chain couples TRBV19 to TRBJ1-5; D is perhaps TRBD1 (6 bases). CDR3 size: 16 residues. Germline assignment: CDR1 LNHDA and CDR2 SQIVND (reference sequence). V was clipped by 4 bases and J by 1 base, with 14 bases between them. This CDR3 is CASSTPGQLSNQPQHF. In DNA, the CDR3 is TGTGCCAGTAGTACTCCCGGACAGTTAAGCAATCAGCCCCAGCATTTT.

The CDR3 loop is CASSGDRGNEKLFF. The CDR3 DNA is TGCGCCAGCAGTGGGGACAGGGGGAATGAAAAACTGTTTTTT. The chain couples TRBV10-1 to TRBJ1-4; 11 nucleotides agree with TRBD1. Germline V gene sequence: CDR1 WNHNN, CDR2 SYGVQD (reference sequence). The CDR3 sequence is 14 residues long. After removal of 4 bases from V and 5 bases from J, the junction contained 0 bases not matched to a gene.

The chain combines TRBV30 with TRBJ2-7; TRBD2 matches 9 bases. This CDR3 has 13 residues. The junction had 6 bases not matched to a gene; V was cut back by 3 bases and J by 6 bases. CDR1 GTSNPN and CDR2 SVGIG come from the germline V gene (reference sequence). The CDR3 bases are TGTGCCTGGAGCATAGCGGGAGTGGGCGAGCAGTACTTC. Protein product: CAWSIAGVGEQYF. Full variable domain (missing parts from reference TRBV30 and TRBJ2-7): SQTIHQWPATLVQPVGSPLSLECTVEGTSNPNLYWYRQAAGRGLQLLFYSVGIGQISSEVPQNLSASRPQDRQFILSSKKLLLSDSGFYLCAWSIAGVGEQYFGPGTRLTVT.